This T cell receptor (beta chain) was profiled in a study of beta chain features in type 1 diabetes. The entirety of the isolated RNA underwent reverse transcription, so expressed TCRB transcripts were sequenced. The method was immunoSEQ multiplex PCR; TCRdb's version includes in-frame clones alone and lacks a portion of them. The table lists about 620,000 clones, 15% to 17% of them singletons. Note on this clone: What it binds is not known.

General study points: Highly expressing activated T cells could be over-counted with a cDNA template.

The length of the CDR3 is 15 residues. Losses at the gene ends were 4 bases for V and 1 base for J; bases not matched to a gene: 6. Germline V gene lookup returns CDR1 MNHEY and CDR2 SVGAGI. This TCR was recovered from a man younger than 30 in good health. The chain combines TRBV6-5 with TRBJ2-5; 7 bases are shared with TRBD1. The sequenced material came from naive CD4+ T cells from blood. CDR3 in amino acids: CASSSGTVSQETQYF. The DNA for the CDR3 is TGTGCCAGCAGTTCTGGGACAGTATCCCAAGAGACCCAGTACTTC.